This is a list of T cell receptor beta chains from one sample in a study of regulatory and conventional T cells in breast cancer. Using its own MiXCR run on the PCR reads, TCRdb lists one record per CDR3 protein. The table includes about 9,600 distinct CDR3 sequences, approximately 30% detected once. Input material: conventional T cells from blood. These receptors came from a male donor in good health. CDR3s include the opening cysteine and the closing phenylalanine or tryptophan. Each record gives: clone size, CDR3 length, V gene, J gene, D gene, CDR3 protein, CDR3 DNA. The D gene is left open where the match is weak. The size field is filled for only some rows; it gives once, few, many or a size class.

.	14	TRBV7-9	TRBJ2-5	.	CASSTSTSRETQYF	.
.	14	TRBV10-3	TRBJ1-6	TRBD1	CAISESTGTSPLHF	TGTGCCATCAGTGAGTCGACAGGGACATCACCCCTCCACTTT
.	14	TRBV28	TRBJ2-1	.	CASSPGTPRNEQFF	TGTGCCAGCAGTCCTGGGACACCGCGCAATGAGCAGTTCTTC
.	12	TRBV12-3/TRBV12-4	TRBJ2-7	.	CASSALNDEQYF	TGTGCCAGCAGTGCACTGAACGACGAGCAGTACTTC
medium-sized	15	TRBV5-1	TRBJ2-1	.	CASSLDGAQGDEQFF	TGCGCCAGCAGCTTGGACGGGGCACAGGGTGATGAGCAGTTCTTC
few	12	TRBV12-3/TRBV12-4	TRBJ2-5	.	CASTTNQETQYF	TGTGCCAGCACGACAAACCAAGAGACCCAGTACTTC
few	13	TRBV7-2	TRBJ2-5	TRBD1	CASSSTQGMTQYF	TGTGCCAGCAGCTCCACACAGGGGATGACCCAGTACTTC
.	17	TRBV7-2	TRBJ2-3	.	CASSPQRAAQRKDTQYF	TGTGCCAGCAGCCCTCAACGAGCAGCGCAGCGAAAAGATACGCAGTATTTT
.	15	TRBV7-9	TRBJ1-1	.	CASSSPDRRNTEAFF	TGTGCCAGCAGCTCGCCAGACAGGCGGAACACTGAAGCTTTCTTT
.	14	TRBV20-1	TRBJ1-2	.	CSAPGLGGIYGYTF	TGCAGTGCTCCCGGCTTGGGGGGAATCTATGGCTACACCTTC
.	13	TRBV20-1	TRBJ2-7	TRBD2	CSAMLAGVREQYF	TGCAGTGCTATGCTAGCGGGGGTACGGGAGCAGTACTTC
.	15	TRBV2	TRBJ2-7	.	CASSEERGGTYEQYF	TGTGCCAGCAGCGAAGAAAGGGGGGGAACCTACGAGCAGTACTTC
few	16	TRBV5-4	TRBJ2-3	.	CASSLAQGVRTDTQYF	TGTGCCAGCAGCTTGGCCCAGGGAGTGAGGACAGATACGCAGTATTTT
few	16	TRBV7-2	TRBJ2-1	.	CASSFGVNTRHNEQFF	TGTGCCAGCAGCTTCGGAGTAAATACCCGTCACAATGAGCAGTTCTTC
.	15	TRBV7-9	TRBJ1-4	.	CASSLFQDINEKLFF	TGTGCCAGCAGCTTATTCCAGGACATTAATGAAAAACTGTTTTTT
.	14	TRBV7-2	TRBJ2-3	.	CASSNGQLTDTQYF	TGTGCCAGCAGCAACGGACAGCTCACAGATACGCAGTATTTT